One sample yielded the 6 T cell receptor beta chains listed below, sequenced in a study of graft-versus-host responses after intestinal transplantation. Assay: immunoSEQ multiplex PCR; the TCRdb copy retains only in-frame clones and omits some. The repertoire has tens of thousands of clones, 75% to 95% of them found once; the top ten carry under 6.5%. These receptors lack a known antigen. The sequencing used unstimulated CD8+ T cells sorted from spleen or lymph node cells, collected before intestinal transplant. The receptors shown here come from a human donor who received an intestinal transplant.

The chain carries TRBV13 and TRBJ1-4; tentatively, D is TRBD1 (5 bases). This CDR3 spans 15 amino acids. Germline CDR1 and CDR2: PRHDT and FYEKMQ (reference sequence). The V and J ends lost 1 base and 7 bases respectively, with 13 bases between them. CDR3 protein: CASSLDGGQSEKLFF. DNA of the CDR3: TGTGCCAGCAGCTTAGACGGTGGACAAAGTGAAAAACTGTTTTTT.

V usage is TRBV4-1 and J usage is TRBJ1-1; the D gene is possibly TRBD1 (5 bases). The CDR3 is 14 residues long. CDR1 MGHRA and CDR2 YSYEKL come from the germline V gene. The V and J ends lost 3 bases and 1 base respectively, with 9 bases between them. As DNA, the CDR3 is TGCGCCAGCAGCCACGGCGGGGGGAACACTGAAGCTTTCTTT. Residues: CASSHGGGNTEAFF.

The chain links TRBV28 to TRBJ2-7; perhaps D is TRBD1 or TRBD2 (6 bases each). The CDR3 runs to 11 residues. CDR1 MDHEN and CDR2 SYDVKM come from the germline V gene. Between the trimmed V and J ends, which lost 5 bases and 6 bases, there was a span of 8 bases. As DNA, the CDR3 is TGTGCCAGCAGTAGGGGGGCCGAGCAGTACTTC. This codes for CASSRGAEQYF.

As to this clone: Sequence at one end of the junction differs from germline and may be a read error. This chain joins TRBV5-6 and TRBJ2-5; either TRBD1 or TRBD2 may fit D (5 bases each). The germline V gene has CDR1 SGHDT and CDR2 YYEEEE. The CDR3 totals 12 residues. CDR3 protein: CASSLAGLLGDF. The DNA for the CDR3 is TGTGCCAGCAGCTTGGCCGGACTTCTGGGGGACTTC.

This clone was found once. This sequence joins TRBV6-5 and TRBJ1-1, with D perhaps matching TRBD1 (6 bases). V shed 8 bases and J shed 1 base, with 11 bases lying between them. Germline-derived CDR1 and CDR2 are MNHEY and SVGAGI. CDR3 length: 13 amino acids. The CDR3 loop reads CASLTTGNTEAFF. Written as DNA, the CDR3 is TGTGCCAGCCTAACGACAGGGAACACTGAAGCTTTCTTT.

This chain connects TRBV4-1 to TRBJ1-6; D is ambiguous. V lost 2 bases to trimming and J lost 7 bases, with 6 bases between them. Germline V gene sequence: CDR1 MGHRA, CDR2 YSYEKL. The CDR3 length is 13 residues. For the CDR3, the DNA is TGCGCCAGCAGCCAAAGTTGGAATTCACCCCTCCACTTT. This translates into CASSQSWNSPLHF.